The 11 T cell receptor beta chains given below trace back to one sample, sequenced in a study of response to subunit inactivated influenza vaccine. TCRdb called the RT-PCR reads again in MiXCR, with one record for every CDR3 protein. The sample records almost 600,000 distinct CDR3 sequences, about 15% being singletons. The sample in question was PBMCs from blood, obtained about 11 days after vaccination. Receptor source: a man aged 50-59 years who received an inactivated influenza vaccine.

This clonotype showed up just a few times. The chain joins TRBV20-1 to TRBJ2-2, with 11 bases matching TRBD2. The CDR3 extends over 15 amino acids. The V and J ends lost 6 bases and 0 bases, in that order; junction bases with no gene match: 3. Germline V gene lookup returns CDR1 DFQATT and CDR2 SNEGSKA (reference sequence). Here the CDR3 DNA reads TGCAGTGCCCATAGCGGGGGGGCGAACACCGGGGAGCTGTTTTTT. Its protein is CSAHSGGANTGELFF.

This CDR3 reads CASRQRGTADTQYF. The CDR3 bases are TGCGCCAGCAGGCAAAGGGGAACGGCAGATACGCAGTATTTT. The chain combines TRBV5-1 with TRBJ2-3, with a possible D match to TRBD1 (5 bases). The V gene lost 5 bases and the J gene lost 4 bases, with 14 bases spanning the gap. The CDR3 runs 14 residues. Germline CDR1 SGHRS, CDR2 YFSETQ.

This clonotype showed up just a few times. The gene calls are TRBV4-3 and TRBJ2-5; D unclear. CDR3 length equals 15 residues. V shed 0 bases and J shed 5 bases, with 13 bases lying between them. CDR1 and CDR2 from the germline V gene are LGHNA and YSLEER. CDR3 nucleotide sequence: TGCGCCAGCAGCCAAGATCGGGTTCGTGTGGAGACCCAGTACTTC. Protein sequence: CASSQDRVRVETQYF.

A few counts support this clonotype. The gene calls are TRBV29-1 and TRBJ2-5; D not resolved. V shed 4 bases and J shed 1 base, with 7 bases lying between them. Germline loops: CDR1 SQVTM, CDR2 ANQGSEA. The CDR3 is made up of 12 amino acids. CDR3 nucleotide sequence: TGCAGCGTTGGGCAGACCCAAGAGACCCAGTACTTC. Encoded protein: CSVGQTQETQYF.

This clonotype turned up a few times. The CDR3 region is CASTRSYNEQFF. The CDR3 nucleotides read TGTGCCAGCACCCGAAGCTACAATGAGCAGTTCTTC. The chain combines TRBV6-5 with TRBJ2-1; D is unresolved. Germline loops: CDR1 MNHEY, CDR2 SVGAGI. This CDR3 comprises 12 residues. The V end was cut by 7 bases, the J end by 3 bases, with 7 bases between.

This clonotype was seen only a few times. The chain couples TRBV7-2 to TRBJ2-7, with D uncertain. Per germline, CDR1 SGHTA and CDR2 FQGNSA. The CDR3 has 16 residues. V was clipped by 1 base and J by 0 bases, with 13 bases between them. CDR3 DNA: TGTGCCAGCAGCTTAGTTCGTTCCCCGGGCTCCTACGAGCAGTACTTC. As protein: CASSLVRSPGSYEQYF.

This clonotype occurred a few times. The V call is TRBV5-1, the J call TRBJ1-1; 10 bases agree with TRBD1. Germline trimming cut 3 bases from V and 7 bases from J; bases unmatched to any gene: 6. Germline V gene data show CDR1 as SGHRS and CDR2 as YFSETQ. CDR3 length: 14 residues. The CDR3 DNA follows: TGCGCCAGCAGCTCGGGACAGGGGTTGGATGAAGCTTTCTTT. Protein: CASSSGQGLDEAFF.

This clonotype was recorded at least ten times. The gene calls are TRBV5-1 and TRBJ2-7; D tentatively reads TRBD1 or TRBD2 (5 bases each). CDR3 size: 14 residues. Germline V gives CDR1 SGHRS, CDR2 YFSETQ. The V gene lost 4 bases and the J gene lost 6 bases, with 17 bases spanning the gap. CDR3 sequence reads: CASSIGTARAEQYF. Written as DNA, the CDR3 is TGCGCCAGCAGCATTGGGACGGCTCGGGCCGAGCAGTACTTC.

The CDR3 reads CASSLTGGVRTDTQYF. The CDR3 DNA sequence: TGTGCCAGCAGTTTAACAGGGGGTGTACGCACAGATACGCAGTATTTT. The chain carries TRBV12-3 or TRBV12-4 and TRBJ2-3; 8 bases are a match to TRBD1. This CDR3 is built from 16 residues. J lost 1 base, V lost 2 bases, and 5 bases had no gene match.

This clonotype was seen repeatedly, ten times or more. The J gene is TRBJ1-4, the V gene TRBV5-1; TRBD1 agrees at 9 bases. Germline CDR1 reads SGHRS; CDR2 reads YFSETQ. The CDR3 extends over 14 amino acids. V was pared by 4 bases and J by 5 bases, with 3 bases of the junction left unmatched. In DNA form, the CDR3 reads TGCGCCAGCAGCCTGGGACAGGGAAATGAAAAACTGTTTTTT. It codes for CASSLGQGNEKLFF.

This clonotype was observed a few times. The CDR3 loop is CSVEDPSRQNYGYTF. The CDR3, as DNA: TGCAGCGTTGAAGATCCCTCTCGACAGAACTATGGCTACACCTTC. This chain links TRBV29-1 with TRBJ1-2; D is perhaps TRBD1 (5 bases). From germline, CDR1 is SQVTM and CDR2 ANQGSEA. This CDR3 has 15 amino acids. Trimming cost V 0 bases and J 2 bases, with 13 bases left between them.